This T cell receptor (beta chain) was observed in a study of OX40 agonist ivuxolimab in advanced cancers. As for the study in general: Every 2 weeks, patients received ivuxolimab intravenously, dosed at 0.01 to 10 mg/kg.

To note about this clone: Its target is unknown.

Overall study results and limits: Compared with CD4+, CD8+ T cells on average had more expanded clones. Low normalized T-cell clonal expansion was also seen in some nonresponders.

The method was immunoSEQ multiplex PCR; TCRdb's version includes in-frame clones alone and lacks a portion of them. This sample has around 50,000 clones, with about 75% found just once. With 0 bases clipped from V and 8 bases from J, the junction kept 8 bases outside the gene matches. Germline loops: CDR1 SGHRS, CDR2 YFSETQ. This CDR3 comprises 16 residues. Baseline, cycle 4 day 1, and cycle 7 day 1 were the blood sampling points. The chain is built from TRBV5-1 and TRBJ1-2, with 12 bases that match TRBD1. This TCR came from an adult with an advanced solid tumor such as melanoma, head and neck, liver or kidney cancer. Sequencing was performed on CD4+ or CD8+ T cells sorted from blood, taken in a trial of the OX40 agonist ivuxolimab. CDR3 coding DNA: TGCGCCAGCAGCTTGGAAGCTGGGACAGGGGGCGACGGCTACACCTTC. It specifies CASSLEAGTGGDGYTF.